A single sample is the source of the 29 T cell receptor beta chains below, sequenced in a study of blood T cells in healthy people across ages (dated by TCRdb to about 2015). Library generation was performed with 5' RACE. The reads were generated on an Illumina HiSeq 2500. A second PCR of roughly 7 to 12 cycles was run with a J-beta primer mix and a sample-barcoded 5' primer. Clones were called with MiXCR by TCRdb after fastp trimmed the public reads at Q25, and only in-frame beta chains were retained. Each entry merges the rows of one CDR3 protein and shows their most common DNA and genes. The table for this sample lists 1.5 million to 2 million distinct CDR3 sequences; roughly 32% of them were counted only once. The top ten hold about 10% of the sample. The material sequenced was blood. All receptors derive from a young woman in good health.

The chain links TRBV9 to TRBJ2-1; 9 bases are shared with TRBD2. The CDR3 extends over 15 amino acids. The V gene end was trimmed by 2 bases and the J gene end by 12 bases; junction bases not matched to a gene: 12. Germline loops: CDR1 SGDLS, CDR2 YYNGEE. CDR3 sequence reads: CASSVGASGISRQFF. The CDR3 nucleotides are TGTGCCAGCAGCGTTGGGGCTAGCGGGATAAGTCGGCAGTTCTTC. Complete variable domain (other parts from reference TRBV9 and TRBJ2-1): DSGVTQTPKHLITATGQRVTLRCSPRSGDLSVYWYQQSLDQGLQFLIQYYNGEERAKGNILERFSAQQFPDLHSELNLSSLELGDSALYFCASSVGASGISRQFFGPGTRLTVL.

The chain combines TRBV6-5 with TRBJ1-6; TRBD1 is a possible D gene (5 bases). In germline, CDR1 is MNHEY, CDR2 SVGAGI. Trimming pared 2 bases from V and 0 bases from J, leaving 14 bases between. The CDR3 length is 18 residues. The CDR3 region has the DNA TGTGCCAGCAGTTACGGGGCCCTGCCGAGCTCCTATAATTCACCCCTCCACTTT. It is translated as CASSYGALPSSYNSPLHF.

A few counts support this clonotype. The J gene is TRBJ1-5, the V gene TRBV21-1; the table calls TRBD1, which could not be checked here. TRBV21-1 is a documented pseudogene. The length of the CDR3 is 18 residues. This chain's CDR3 is CASSKKGDVGGRNQPQHF. The CDR3 nucleotides are TGTGCCAGCAGCAAAAAGGGGGATGTAGGGGGGAGAAATCAGCCCCAGCATTTT.

This chain joins TRBV3-1 and TRBJ1-1, with no clear D. V dropped 0 bases and J dropped 1 base, with 9 bases sitting between them. Germline V gene lookup returns CDR1 LGHDT and CDR2 YNNKEL (reference sequence). The CDR3 loop spans 15 amino acids. CDR3: CASSQDSGRNTEAFF. The CDR3 DNA reads TGTGCCAGCAGCCAAGATTCGGGCCGGAACACTGAAGCTTTCTTT. The whole variable domain, remainder taken from reference TRBV3-1 and TRBJ1-1, is DTAVSQTPKYLVTQMGNDKSIKCEQNLGHDTMYWYKQDSKKFLKIMFSYNNKELIINETVPNRFSPKSPDKAHLNLHINSLELGDSAVYFCASSQDSGRNTEAFFGQGTRLTVV.

The rearrangement links TRBV6-2 or TRBV6-3 to TRBJ1-2; perhaps TRBD1 as D (6 bases). Germline loops: CDR1 MNHEY, CDR2 SVGEGT. V lost 3 bases and J lost 5, with 19 bases in between. This CDR3 comprises 16 residues. CDR3 amino acids: CASSYRRGDIGYGYTF. The DNA of the CDR3 is TGTGCCAGCAGTTATCGAAGAGGGGACATCGGTTATGGCTACACCTTC.

V usage is TRBV5-1 and J usage is TRBJ2-7; TRBD1 agrees at 9 bases. The ends lost 0 bases at V and 6 bases at J; junction bases unmatched: 4. CDR3 length: 14 residues. Germline CDR1 is SGHRS and CDR2 is YFSETQ. CDR3 loop: CASSLGDRDFEQYF. The DNA for the CDR3 is TGCGCCAGCAGCTTGGGGGACAGGGACTTCGAGCAGTACTTC.

In its sample, this clonotype was seen a few times. The CDR3, as DNA: TGTGCCATCAGTGGGGACAGTTTTAGCAATCAGCCCCAGCATTTT. Its protein product is CAISGDSFSNQPQHF. The chain combines TRBV10-3 with TRBJ1-5; 7 bases are a match to TRBD1. The CDR3 extends over 15 amino acids. CDR1 is ENHRY and CDR2 is SYGVKD in the germline V gene. J was trimmed by 0 bases and V by 4 bases; bases with no gene match: 3.

J is TRBJ2-7 and V is TRBV12-3 or TRBV12-4, with 8 bases aligning to TRBD2. The CDR3 is 14 amino acids. With V trimmed by 5 bases and J by 5 bases, 8 bases remained unmatched. The CDR3 DNA reads as TGTGCCAGCAGTAAGGGCGGGGGGAAGAACGAGCAGTACTTC. Its protein product is CASSKGGGKNEQYF.

This clonotype was detected many times. The V gene is TRBV12-3 or TRBV12-4, the J gene TRBJ1-2; 8 nucleotides agree with TRBD1. CDR3 length: 13 residues. V shed 5 bases and J 8 bases; nucleotides not matched to a gene: 7. The CDR3 spells CASSADRGGGYTF. The CDR3 DNA reads TGTGCCAGCAGTGCCGACAGGGGCGGCGGCTACACCTTC.

This clonotype showed up many times. The J gene is TRBJ2-5, the V gene TRBV12-3 or TRBV12-4; the match to TRBD1 covers 8 bases. The CDR3 loop spans 14 amino acids. Trimming removed 7 bases from V and 5 bases from J; junction bases left unmatched: 9. CDR3 in amino acids: CASTGQGAGETQYF. The CDR3 DNA reads TGTGCCAGCACCGGGCAGGGGGCAGGGGAGACCCAGTACTTC.

This clonotype was seen more than once but under ten times. V gene TRBV4-1 combines with J gene TRBJ2-1; 8 bases fit TRBD1. Germline CDR1 MGHRA, CDR2 YSYEKL. The CDR3 spans 16 residues. With 3 bases clipped from V and 2 bases from J, the junction kept 6 bases outside the gene matches. The CDR3 protein is CASSHEQGGAYNEQFF. The CDR3 nucleotides read TGCGCCAGCAGCCATGAACAGGGGGGAGCCTACAATGAGCAGTTCTTC.

This chain links TRBV28 with TRBJ2-7; possibly TRBD1 or TRBD2 for D (5 bases each). Germline assignment: CDR1 MDHEN and CDR2 SYDVKM. V lost 1 base, J lost 1 base, and 20 bases lay in between. The CDR3 is made up of 18 amino acids. DNA of the CDR3: TGTGCCAGCAGTTTATCAGGGCTCACAGTAGAGGGGTCCTACGAGCAGTACTTC. Translation gives CASSLSGLTVEGSYEQYF.

The chain carries TRBV10-3 and TRBJ1-2; tentatively, D is TRBD1 (5 bases). V lost 2 bases and J lost 7, with 17 bases in between. CDR3 size: 15 residues. The germline CDR1 and CDR2 sequences are ENHRY and SYGVKD. This CDR3 is CAISEPASGDPGYTF. The CDR3 DNA reads as TGTGCCATCAGTGAGCCCGCCTCCGGGGACCCTGGCTACACCTTC.

This chain joins TRBV18 and TRBJ2-3; no firm D call. The CDR3 length is 15 residues. The germline V gene encodes CDR1 KGHSH and CDR2 LQKENI. The V gene lost 1 base and the J gene lost 0 bases, with 8 bases spanning the gap. In DNA, the CDR3 is TGTGCCAGCTCACCACGGGCCCCAAGCACAGATACGCAGTATTTT. As protein: CASSPRAPSTDTQYF.

The chain is built from TRBV3-1 and TRBJ1-2; D gene uncertain. V dropped 1 base and J dropped 3 bases, with 15 bases sitting between them. This CDR3 has 16 amino acids. Germline V lookup: CDR1 LGHDT, CDR2 YNNKEL (reference sequence). The CDR3 sequence: CASSQGLADLYYGYTF. The CDR3 DNA reads TGTGCCAGCAGCCAAGGCCTGGCAGATCTCTACTATGGCTACACCTTC. The complete variable domain, with remaining parts taken from reference TRBV3-1 and TRBJ1-2, reads DTAVSQTPKYLVTQMGNDKSIKCEQNLGHDTMYWYKQDSKKFLKIMFSYNNKELIINETVPNRFSPKSPDKAHLNLHINSLELGDSAVYFCASSQGLADLYYGYTFGSGTRLTVV.

Points on this clonotype: One junction end does not reproduce the germline sequence, and a read error may be involved. As DNA, the CDR3 is TGCAGTGCTAGGCTCTTAGCGGGGGACGTCTACAATGAGCGGTTCTTC. Translating it yields CSARLLAGDVYNERFF. J is TRBJ2-1 and V is TRBV20-1; TRBD2 agrees at 9 bases. The CDR3 length is 16 residues. Germline loops: CDR1 DFQATT, CDR2 SNEGSKA (reference sequence).

This clonotype was seen a few times. The chain uses TRBV3-1 and TRBJ2-1; TRBD2 agrees at 11 bases. Germline assignment: CDR1 LGHDT and CDR2 YNNKEL (reference sequence). Trimming took 2 bases from V and 9 from J; bases not matched to a gene: 15. This CDR3 is built from 18 residues. CDR3 residues: CASSQSPMVAGGPGEQFF. CDR3 coding DNA: TGTGCCAGCAGCCAAAGTCCAATGGTAGCGGGAGGGCCCGGTGAGCAGTTCTTC.

This clonotype was detected only a few times. The rearrangement links TRBV29-1 to TRBJ1-4, with 8 bases lining up with TRBD1. Trimming removed 5 bases from V and 8 bases from J; junction bases left unmatched: 4. Germline values: CDR1 SQVTM, CDR2 ANQGSEA. The CDR3 runs 12 residues. The CDR3 region is CSVQGAREKLFF. CDR3 sequence (DNA): TGCAGCGTTCAGGGGGCGCGGGAAAAACTGTTTTTT.

As to this clonotype: A much larger clone is a single base away; this may be a read error. The chain is built from TRBV25-1 and TRBJ2-1; TRBD2 agrees at 9 bases. Germline-derived CDR1 and CDR2 are MGHDK and SYGVNS. The CDR3 extends over 16 amino acids. The CDR3 spells CVSSDGGREKGYEQFF. CDR3 nucleotide sequence: TGTGTCAGCAGTGATGGCGGGAGGGAGAAAGGCTATGAGCAGTTCTTC.

As to this clonotype: One junction end disagrees with the germline gene, perhaps due to a read error. V is TRBV11-2 and J is TRBJ2-7, with 7 bases that match TRBD2. The CDR3 has 15 amino acids. The germline CDR1 and CDR2 sequences are SGHAT and FQNNGV. CDR3 in amino acids: CVSRSPGGAEYEQYF. As DNA, the CDR3 is TGTGTCAGCAGGAGCCCGGGGGGTGCTGAATACGAGCAGTACTTC.

This clonotype was seen more than once but under ten times. The genes are TRBV7-2 and TRBJ2-7; D is unresolved. Near its end, the DNA agrees better with TRBJ2-5, so the J call may be wrong. Per the germline V gene, CDR1 is SGHTA and CDR2 is FQGNSA. The CDR3 loop spans 15 amino acids. DNA for the CDR3: TGTGCCAGCAGCTCACTAAGCCGGGTGGCGGAGACCCAGTACTTC. This sequence encodes CASSSLSRVAETQYF.

This clonotype has more than one count but fewer than ten. The V and J genes are TRBV3-1 and TRBJ2-5, with D unresolved. This CDR3 spans 15 amino acids. V dropped 1 base and J dropped 6 bases, with 15 bases sitting between them. The germline V gene encodes CDR1 LGHDT and CDR2 YNNKEL (reference sequence). The CDR3 region has the DNA TGTGCCAGCAGCCAAGCTGGGTCGGCCCCGCAGACCCAGTACTTC. Translation gives CASSQAGSAPQTQYF.

This clonotype has more than one count but fewer than ten. This chain joins TRBV20-1 and TRBJ2-1; D not certain. Trimming took off 1 base at V and 8 bases at J, with 9 bases between the two ends. The CDR3 consists of 12 residues. Germline CDR1 reads DFQATT; CDR2 reads SNEGSKA (reference sequence). This chain's CDR3 is CSARGSSDEQFF. For the CDR3, the DNA is TGCAGTGCTAGAGGGTCGTCGGATGAGCAGTTCTTC.

The rearrangement uses TRBV9 and TRBJ2-7; D is unresolved. The germline gives CDR1 SGDLS, CDR2 YYNGEE. CDR3 length equals 14 residues. With 4 bases removed from V and 6 bases from J, the gap between germline ends came to 17 bases. This CDR3 is CASSPSAGQPEQYF. The CDR3 coding sequence is TGTGCCAGCAGCCCCTCGGCAGGCCAGCCCGAGCAGTACTTC.

The chain joins TRBV20-1 to TRBJ2-7, with a tentative D call TRBD2 (6 bases). Germline V gene lookup returns CDR1 DFQATT and CDR2 SNEGSKA (reference sequence). The CDR3 runs to 15 residues. V was trimmed by 0 bases and J by 4 bases, leaving 16 bases between them. CDR3 nucleotides: TGCAGTGCTAGAGATCGGTGGCGGGAAGTATACGAGCAGTACTTC. It translates to CSARDRWREVYEQYF.

In regard to this clonotype: The CDR3 end shows no conserved phenylalanine or tryptophan, and so a read error is likely. The gene calls are TRBV5-1 and TRBJ2-1; 9 bases are shared with TRBD2. CDR1 and CDR2 (germline): SGHRS, YFSETQ. The CDR3 runs to 16 residues. J lost 9 bases, V lost 4 bases, and 14 bases had no gene match. CDR3 in amino acids: CASSPLAGEKGGEQFV. The CDR3 DNA follows: TGCGCCAGCAGCCCCTTAGCGGGGGAAAAAGGTGGTGAGCAGTTCGTC.

This clonotype came up once. The chain joins TRBV28 to TRBJ1-5; D ambiguous. V lost 7 bases, J lost 10 bases, and 20 bases lay in between. Germline CDR1 MDHEN, CDR2 SYDVKM. The CDR3 totals 14 residues. For the CDR3, the DNA is TGTGCCAGCACATGGAGGGTGGGCGATGGACCCCAGCATTTT. This gives the protein CASTWRVGDGPQHF.

A word on this clonotype: The junction departs from the called germline gene at one end, perhaps through a read error. V is TRBV28 and J is TRBJ2-7; weak D call: TRBD2 (6 bases). The germline V gene encodes CDR1 MDHEN and CDR2 SYDVKM. The CDR3 is 21 residues long. The CDR3 DNA follows: TGTACCAGCAGTTCTGGACGGACCGGGACTGTGACCCTCCATCCCTCCTACGAGCAGTACTTC. Translated, it gives CTSSSGRTGTVTLHPSYEQYF.

This clonotype was seen only a few times. This rearrangement joins TRBV5-5 to TRBJ2-7, with D unclear. Trimming shortened V by 1 base and J by 3 bases, and 11 bases separated the two germline ends. The CDR3 runs 14 residues. Germline V CDR1 and CDR2: SGHKS, YYEKEE (reference sequence). The CDR3 reads CASSLLERVYEQYF. The CDR3 nucleotides are TGTGCCAGCAGCTTGTTGGAGCGAGTCTACGAGCAGTACTTC.